This T cell receptor (beta chain) came from a study of blood T cell repertoires in COVID-19. Overall study context: COVID-19 samples collected from the United States, Italy and Spain covered acute and convalescent phases.

V lost 5 bases to trimming and J lost 3 bases; unmatched junction nucleotides: 11. The CDR3 loop spans 15 amino acids. Looked up from germline, CDR1 is SQVTM and CDR2 is ANQGSEA. The age range of participants was about 18 to 90 years, with residence in roughly 25 US areas. For recovered donors of Cohort 3, there were two negative PCRs, clearance, or symptom resolution. Authors' data handling: Using reference gene primer amplification, nucleated cell counts were estimated. TCRdb's copy holds only in-frame clones and misses some; the assay was immunoSEQ multiplex PCR. V and J calls and clone size come straight from that table; D and trimming were deduced from the DNA. The sample records around 450,000 clones, roughly nine tenths being singletons.

This chain joins TRBV29-1 and TRBJ1-1, with TRBD1 identical over 8 bases. The receptor was isolated from a young woman who had recovered from COVID-19. Sequences were obtained from PBMCs or T cells enriched from blood (not recorded which). In DNA, the CDR3 is TGCAGCGTTACCGGGCCTACAGGGGGTTACACTGAAGCTTTCTTT. As protein: CSVTGPTGGYTEAFF.